The clone carrying this T cell receptor (beta chain) was recorded a few times. TCRdb processed the 5' RACE reads anew with MiXCR; each CDR3 protein has one entry. The sample consists of about 320,000 distinct CDR3 sequences, approximately 7% of them appearing once. The CDR3 runs to 13 residues. From germline, CDR1 is SGHTA and CDR2 FQGTGA. V lost 5 bases and J 4 bases, leaving 10 bases between the germline ends. This record comes from a study of T cells after yellow fever vaccination. The sequencing used PBMCs, collected more than 35 days after the first yellow fever vaccination. The genes are TRBV7-3 and TRBJ2-3; tentative D call: TRBD1 (6 bases). The receptor's source is a man younger than 35 who received the YFV17D yellow fever vaccine. The CDR3 coding sequence is TGTGCCAGCAGCCCGGCAGGGGCAGATACGCAGTATTTT. This translates into CASSPAGADTQYF.